A single T cell receptor (beta chain) is shown here with its context. Its antigen is unknown. Different DNA sequences within this sample yield the same CDR3. This sample stems from a study of high-grade serous ovarian cancer treatment subgroups. The CDR3 runs to 12 residues. V dropped 0 bases and J dropped 5 bases, with 4 bases sitting between them. Per the germline V gene, CDR1 is SGHVS and CDR2 is FNYEAQ. Tumor tissue was taken before any definitive surgery or chemotherapy was given. Assay: immunoSEQ multiplex PCR; the TCRdb copy retains only in-frame clones and omits some. The data contain several thousand clones, nearly 80% of them singletons. Study results and limitations: Repertoire similarity ranged roughly 0.1 to 0.79 between tumors of one patient.

This chain connects TRBV7-6 to TRBJ2-5; D is undetermined. The sequence was obtained from a human donor with high-grade serous ovarian cancer. Sequencing input: tumor tissue. The CDR3 loop is CASSLAVETQYF. The CDR3 region has the DNA TGTGCCAGCAGCTTAGCAGTGGAGACCCAGTACTTC.